These T cell receptor beta chains were read from a single sample in a study of technical replicates of blood from several donors. Measured with immunoSEQ multiplex PCR; TCRdb has only the in-frame clones, and not every one. This sample carries about 100,000 clones, roughly 95% of them seen once, and the ten largest clones take approximately 0.2%. Input material: T cells isolated from PBMCs. The receptors were sampled from a human donor in good health. Both conserved end residues are part of each CDR3. The order of the fields is V gene, clone size, J gene, D gene, CDR3 DNA, CDR3 protein. The D gene is left open where the match is weak. A clone size is listed for some rows: how often the clone was seen (once, few, many), or a class if it is expanded.

TRBV5-1	-	TRBJ2-3	-	TGCGCCAGCAGCTTGGCCTCCCCCGGGGATACGCAGTATTTT	CASSLASPGDTQYF
TRBV5-8	-	TRBJ1-4	TRBD1	TGTGCCAGCAGCTTGGGTCCCGGGACAGGGCACGAAAAACTGTTTTTT	CASSLGPGTGHEKLFF
TRBV7-2	-	TRBJ1-5	-	TGTGCCAGCAGCCTACCCCACCAGGGCCAGCATTTT	CASSLPHQGQHF
TRBV2	-	TRBJ2-2	-	TGTGCCAGCAAGGAGGTTGGGCTTCCAACCGGGGAGCTGTTTTTT	CASKEVGLPTGELFF
TRBV27	-	TRBJ1-2	-	TGTGCCAGCAGTTTCTCGGCCGTTGCCGGGGGGCTCTATGGCTACACCTTC	CASSFSAVAGGLYGYTF
TRBV5-4	-	TRBJ1-1	-	TGTGCCAGCAGCTCCTGGGGGCGAAGAACTGAAGCTTTCTTT	CASSSWGRRTEAFF
TRBV7-7	-	TRBJ2-1	-	TGTGCCAGCAGCTTATCGGTCTCGCGGCGGGGTGAGCAGTTCTTC	CASSLSVSRRGEQFF
TRBV5-4	-	TRBJ2-7	TRBD2	TGTGCCAGCAGCTTGGACGGGACTAGGTCCCGCTACGAGCAGTACTTC	CASSLDGTRSRYEQYF
TRBV4-1	-	TRBJ2-7	TRBD2	TGCGCCAGCAGCCAAGGGGGGGGAAAGTTGTACGAGCAGTACTTC	CASSQGGGKLYEQYF
TRBV11-2	-	TRBJ1-1	-	TGTGCCAGCAGCTTAGATAGAAGAACCGAAGCTTTCTTT	CASSLDRRTEAFF
TRBV21-1	-	TRBJ1-1	-	TGTGCCAGCAGCTCACGCGAGACAGGAGCCAGAAGTAACACTGAAGCTTTCTTT	CASSSRETGARSNTEAFF
TRBV5-4	once	TRBJ1-2	-	TGTGCCAGCAGCTTTGACAGTCAAGGAAAGGACTATGGCTACACCTTC	CASSFDSQGKDYGYTF
TRBV6-6	-	TRBJ1-1	-	TGTGCCAGCAGTTATTGGAGGAGCCTTGAGAACACTGAAGCTTTCTTT	CASSYWRSLENTEAFF
TRBV27	-	TRBJ2-1	TRBD1	TGTGCCAGCAGTTTTCGGGACAGGGTCCTCCTCCGTTCCTACAATGAGCAGTTCTTC	CASSFRDRVLLRSYNEQFF
TRBV13	-	TRBJ2-3	TRBD2	TGTGCCAGCACCTACCGTAGGACTAGCCCCCCCGATACGCAGTATTTT	CASTYRRTSPPDTQYF
TRBV4-1	-	TRBJ2-1	TRBD2	TGCGCCAGCAGCCAGGGAATAGCGGGGATGTTCTTC	CASSQGIAGMFF
TRBV28	-	TRBJ1-4	TRBD1	TGTGCCAGCGGCTACAGGGGGCTCGGAGAAAAACTGTTTTTT	CASGYRGLGEKLFF
TRBV29-1	-	TRBJ2-1	TRBD2	TGCAGCGTTGATGTCGGGGGTCAATACGGGCCTAGCGGGAGGAATGAGCAGTTCTTC	CSVDVGGQYGPSGRNEQFF
TRBV13	once	TRBJ2-4	TRBD1	TGTGCCAGCAGCTTTGAAACCGGGACAGGGAGGAACATTCAGTACTTC	CASSFETGTGRNIQYF
TRBV5-1	-	TRBJ2-7	TRBD1	TGCGCCAGCAGCCGGGAGGGACAGGGGGCGAACGAGCAGTACTTC	CASSREGQGANEQYF
TRBV28	-	TRBJ2-3	-	TGTGCCAGCAGTCAACCACAGGGAGATACGCAGTATTTT	CASSQPQGDTQYF
TRBV28	-	TRBJ1-5	-	TGTGCCAGCAGACGAGCCAGGGTAGGGAACAATCAGCCCCAGCATTTT	CASRRARVGNNQPQHF